This TCR beta chain was obtained from a study of early T cells in non-severe SARS-CoV-2 infection. Study in general: Bulk RNA from unsorted whole blood was sequenced; chains were unpaired.

Separate cDNA molecules each had unique molecular identifiers attached to them. One entry per CDR3 protein, called by TCRdb with MiXCR from the 5' RACE reads. The sample lists around 53,000 distinct CDR3 sequences, around 10% occurring once. Study-wide points: In VDJdb matching, anti-spike CD8 responses were favored while private and CD4 specificities went missing.

CDR3 length: 16 amino acids. Unmatched junction bases numbered 15, after V lost 6 bases and J lost 6 bases. CDR1 SQVTM and CDR2 ANQGSEA come from the germline V gene. This clonotype was observed at least ten times. What it binds is not known. Material: whole blood. The chain joins TRBV29-1 to TRBJ2-1; 9 bases line up with TRBD1. The sequence came from an adult who was a healthcare worker with PCR-confirmed SARS-CoV-2 infection or an uninfected control (not recorded which). The CDR3 reads CSVRPGTGRGGNEQFF. CDR3 nucleotides: TGCAGCGTCCGACCCGGGACAGGGAGGGGGGGCAATGAGCAGTTCTTC.